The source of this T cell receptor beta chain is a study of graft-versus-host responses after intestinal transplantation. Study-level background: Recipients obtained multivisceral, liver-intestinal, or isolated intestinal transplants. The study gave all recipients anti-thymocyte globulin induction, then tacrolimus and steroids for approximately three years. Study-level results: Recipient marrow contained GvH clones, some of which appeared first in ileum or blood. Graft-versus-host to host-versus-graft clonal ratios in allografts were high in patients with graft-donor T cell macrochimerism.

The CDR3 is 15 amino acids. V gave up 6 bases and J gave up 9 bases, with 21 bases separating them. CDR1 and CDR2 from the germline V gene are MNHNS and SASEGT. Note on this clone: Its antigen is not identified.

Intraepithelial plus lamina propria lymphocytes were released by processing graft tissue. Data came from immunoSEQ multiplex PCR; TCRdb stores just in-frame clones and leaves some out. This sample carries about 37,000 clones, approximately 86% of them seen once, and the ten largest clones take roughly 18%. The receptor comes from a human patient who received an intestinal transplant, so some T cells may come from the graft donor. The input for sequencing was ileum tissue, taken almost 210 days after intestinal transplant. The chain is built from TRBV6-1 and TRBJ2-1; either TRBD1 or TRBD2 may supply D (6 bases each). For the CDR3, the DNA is TGTGCCAGCAGGCGGGACACCGAGGGGGTAGGTGAGCAGTTCTTC. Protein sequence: CASRRDTEGVGEQFF.